This T cell receptor (beta chain) is from a study of T cell responses to AZD1222 COVID-19 vaccine. The study, taken as a whole, reports: Spike regions recognized by vaccine-associated CD4 TCRs spanned the protein, led by 160-218 and 743-854. Two doses of AZD1222 preceded a rise in Spike-specific TCR breadth and depth. Mostly white British, mostly female donors; authors suggested clonal diversity may be underestimated.

Produced via immunoSEQ multiplex PCR; TCRdb's table is partial and in-frame only. In the table there are around 100,000 clones, 75% to 90% of which are singletons. This clone was detected only a few times. Its specificity is not known. It was second doses at about 4 or about 12 weeks that were pooled. The clonotype originates from an adult who received the AZD1222 COVID-19 vaccine. This specimen consisted of peripheral blood, obtained 28 days after the second AZD1222 dose.

The CDR3 is CASSQRTGEVRECEKLFF. The DNA for the CDR3 is TGTGCCAGCAGCCAAAGGACAGGGGAGGTAAGAGAGTGTGAAAAACTGTTTTTT. The chain uses TRBV14 and TRBJ1-4; the match to TRBD1 covers 9 bases. Trimming took 2 bases from V and 7 from J; bases not matched to a gene: 14. The CDR3 contains 18 residues. Looked up from germline, CDR1 is SGHDN and CDR2 is FVKESK.